A selection of T cell receptor beta chains follows, all from one sample in a study of immune heterogeneity within non-small cell lung tumors. TCRdb reprocessed the multiplex PCR reads with MiXCR, giving one entry per CDR3 protein. The table has roughly 9,900 distinct CDR3 sequences, 25% to 30% seen once. The specimen sequenced was lung tumor tissue. These receptors all come from a woman aged 60-75 years with non-small cell lung cancer. CDR3s include the opening cysteine and the closing phenylalanine or tryptophan. D genes are given only for firm matches. Some rows mark clone size as missing; the rest say once, few, many or name a class of expanded clone.

v_gene,j_gene,d_gene,abundance,CDR3aa,CDR3nt
TRBV6-1,TRBJ2-7,NA,medium-sized,CASSEEVLDPSYEQYF,TGTGCCAGCAGTGAAGAGGTTCTGGATCCCTCCTACGAGCAGTACTTC
TRBV20-1,TRBJ2-5,TRBD2,NA,CSATLASGSPQGAQYF,TGCAGTGCTACGTTGGCTAGCGGGAGTCCTCAAGGGGCCCAGTACTTC
TRBV18,TRBJ1-3,NA,few,CPSSLAGSSGNTIYF,TGTCCCAGCTCCCTCGCCGGAAGCTCTGGAAACACCATATATTTT
TRBV4-1,TRBJ2-1,TRBD2,NA,CASSQDTAGGEIEQFF,TGCGCCAGCAGCCAAGATACGGCGGGAGGGGAGATCGAGCAGTTCTTC
TRBV6-1,TRBJ2-7,TRBD2,medium-sized,CASSEAPLAGGRERYEQYF,TGTGCCAGCAGTGAAGCCCCATTAGCGGGAGGGCGAGAAAGGTACGAGCAGTACTTC
TRBV20-1,TRBJ1-4,NA,medium-sized,CSAADEKLFF,TGCAGTGCCGCGGATGAAAAACTGTTTTTT
TRBV9,TRBJ2-1,TRBD2,NA,CASSLGTSNDQFF,TGTGCCAGCAGCTTAGGGACTAGCAATGACCAGTTCTTC
TRBV19,TRBJ1-1,NA,medium-sized,CASSIEAGALNTEAFF,TGTGCCAGTAGTATAGAGGCAGGGGCCTTGAACACTGAAGCTTTCTTT
TRBV7-9,TRBJ2-2,NA,NA,CANIEENTGELFF,TGTGCCAACATCGAAGAGAACACCGGGGAGCTGTTTTTT
TRBV18,TRBJ2-3,TRBD1,NA,CASSPNQGAGDTQYF,TGTGCCAGCTCACCTAACCAGGGGGCAGGAGATACGCAGTATTTT
TRBV7-2,TRBJ2-1,TRBD2,many,CASSLAAGSGRRGEQFF,TGTGCCAGCAGCTTAGCGGCGGGTAGCGGGAGGCGGGGGGAGCAGTTCTTC
TRBV19,TRBJ2-6,TRBD2,few,CASSLTSGASSGANVLTF,TGTGCCAGTAGTTTGACTAGCGGGGCCTCCTCTGGGGCCAACGTCCTGACTTTC
TRBV5-5,TRBJ1-1,NA,NA,CASSTQQQMNTEAFF,TGTGCCAGCAGCACACAACAGCAGATGAACACTGAAGCTTTCTTT
TRBV5-1,TRBJ2-7,TRBD2,few,CASSSRLAGANYEQYF,TGCGCCAGCAGCTCACGACTAGCGGGGGCCAACTACGAGCAGTACTTC
TRBV19,TRBJ2-1,NA,NA,CASSDRGSLWNEQFF,TGTGCCAGTAGTGATCGTGGGAGCTTGTGGAATGAGCAGTTCTTC
TRBV15,TRBJ2-1,NA,medium-sized,CATSRDVGQGTRDEQFF,TGTGCCACCAGCAGAGACGTGGGTCAGGGCACGAGGGATGAGCAGTTCTTC
TRBV5-1,TRBJ1-2,NA,many,CASSVGAQNYGYTF,TGCGCCAGCAGCGTTGGGGCGCAAAACTATGGCTACACCTTC
TRBV6-2/TRBV6-3,TRBJ2-1,TRBD2,many,CASSSPHSTSGSRDEQFF,TGTGCCAGCAGTTCACCTCACTCGACTAGCGGGAGTAGAGATGAGCAGTTCTTC
TRBV28,TRBJ2-7,NA,medium-sized,CASSFTGLYEQYF,TGTGCCAGCAGTTTTACAGGGTTGTACGAGCAGTACTTC
TRBV20-1,TRBJ2-7,TRBD2,medium-sized,CSAMGKPGLAGLSYEQYF,TGCAGTGCTATGGGAAAACCAGGACTAGCGGGTCTCTCCTACGAGCAGTACTTC
TRBV28,TRBJ2-2,TRBD2,NA,CASSFFGRERAGELFF,TGTGCCAGCAGTTTTTTCGGGCGGGAGAGGGCCGGGGAGCTGTTTTTT
TRBV24-1,TRBJ2-2,NA,NA,CATSDPGVHTGELFF,TGTGCCACCAGTGATCCGGGTGTTCACACCGGGGAGCTGTTTTTT
TRBV12-3/TRBV12-4,TRBJ2-2,TRBD2,few,CASSLGGGNTGELFF,TGTGCCAGCAGTTTAGGCGGGGGGAACACCGGGGAGCTGTTTTTT
TRBV29-1,TRBJ1-4,TRBD1,few,CSVPFSTSGTGTEKMFF,TGCAGCGTCCCATTTAGTACTTCGGGGACAGGGACTGAAAAAATGTTTTTT
TRBV12-3/TRBV12-4,TRBJ2-5,NA,many,CASSFGGRETQYF,TGTGCCAGCAGTTTTGGAGGGAGAGAGACCCAGTACTTC
TRBV11-2,TRBJ1-6,NA,medium-sized,CASSPGAPRIDSPLHF,TGTGCCAGCAGCCCAGGGGCGCCTCGGATTGATTCACCCCTCCACTTT
TRBV7-2,TRBJ2-7,NA,many,CASSLAGHSYEQYF,TGTGCCAGCAGCTTAGCGGGACACTCCTACGAGCAGTACTTC